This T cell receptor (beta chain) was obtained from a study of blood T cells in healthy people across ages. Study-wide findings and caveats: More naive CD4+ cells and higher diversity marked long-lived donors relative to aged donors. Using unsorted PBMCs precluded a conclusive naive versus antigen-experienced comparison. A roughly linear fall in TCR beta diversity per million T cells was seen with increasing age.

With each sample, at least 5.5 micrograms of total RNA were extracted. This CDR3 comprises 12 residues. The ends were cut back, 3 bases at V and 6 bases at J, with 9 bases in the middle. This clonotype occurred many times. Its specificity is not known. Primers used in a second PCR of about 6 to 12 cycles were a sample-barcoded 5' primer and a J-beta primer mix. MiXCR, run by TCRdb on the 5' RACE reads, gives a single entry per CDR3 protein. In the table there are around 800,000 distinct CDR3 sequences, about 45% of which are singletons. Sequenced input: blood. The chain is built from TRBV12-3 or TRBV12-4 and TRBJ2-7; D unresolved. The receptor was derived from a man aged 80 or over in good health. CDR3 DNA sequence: TGTGCCAGCAGTTTCAGGAAGAGCGAGCAGTACTTC. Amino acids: CASSFRKSEQYF.